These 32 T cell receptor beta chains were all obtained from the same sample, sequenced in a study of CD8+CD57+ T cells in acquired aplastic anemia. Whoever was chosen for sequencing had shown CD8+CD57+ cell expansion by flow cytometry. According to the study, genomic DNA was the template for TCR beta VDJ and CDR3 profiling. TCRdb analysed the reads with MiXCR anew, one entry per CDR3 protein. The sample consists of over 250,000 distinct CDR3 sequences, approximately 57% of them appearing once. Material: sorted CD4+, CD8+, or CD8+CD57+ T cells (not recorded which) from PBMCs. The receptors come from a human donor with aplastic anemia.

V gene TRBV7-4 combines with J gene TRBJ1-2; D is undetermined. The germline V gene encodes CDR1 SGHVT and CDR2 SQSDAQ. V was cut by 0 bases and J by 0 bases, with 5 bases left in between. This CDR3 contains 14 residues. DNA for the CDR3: TGTGCCAGCAGCTTAGCGCTAGCTAACTATGGCTACACCTTC. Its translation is CASSLALANYGYTF.

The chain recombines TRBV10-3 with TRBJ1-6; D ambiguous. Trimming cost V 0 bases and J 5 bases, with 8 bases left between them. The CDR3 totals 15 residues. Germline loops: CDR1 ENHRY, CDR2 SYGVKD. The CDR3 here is CAISESIGNNSPLHF. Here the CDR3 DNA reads TGTGCCATCAGTGAGTCAATAGGGAATAATTCACCCCTCCACTTT.

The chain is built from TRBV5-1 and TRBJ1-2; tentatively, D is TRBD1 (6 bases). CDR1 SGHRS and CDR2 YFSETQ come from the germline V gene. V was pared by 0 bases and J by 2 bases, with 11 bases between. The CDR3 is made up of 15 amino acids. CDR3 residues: CASSLAGRGNYGYTF. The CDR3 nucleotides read TGCGCCAGCAGCTTGGCCGGCAGGGGCAACTATGGCTACACCTTC. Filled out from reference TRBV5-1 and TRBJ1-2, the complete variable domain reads KAGVTQTPRYLIKTRGQQVTLSCSPISGHRSVSWYQQTPGQGLQFLFEYFSETQRNKGNFPGRFSGRQFSNSRSEMNVSTLELGDSALYLCASSLAGRGNYGYTFGSGTRLTVV.

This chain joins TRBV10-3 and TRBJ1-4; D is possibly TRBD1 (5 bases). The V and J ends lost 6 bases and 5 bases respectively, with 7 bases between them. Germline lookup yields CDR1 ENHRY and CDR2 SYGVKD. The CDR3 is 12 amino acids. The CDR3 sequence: CAIRGGNEKLFF. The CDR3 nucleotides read TGTGCCATCAGGGGGGGGAATGAAAAACTGTTTTTT.

The CDR3 here is CASSPLAGGPGGANVLTF. Here the CDR3 DNA reads TGTGCCAGCAGCCCTTTAGCGGGAGGGCCGGGTGGGGCCAACGTCCTGACTTTC. The chain has TRBV14 and TRBJ2-6, with 11 positions matching TRBD2. There are 18 residues in the CDR3. CDR1 SGHDN and CDR2 FVKESK come from the germline V gene. V gave up 4 bases and J gave up 3 bases; unmatched junction bases: 8.

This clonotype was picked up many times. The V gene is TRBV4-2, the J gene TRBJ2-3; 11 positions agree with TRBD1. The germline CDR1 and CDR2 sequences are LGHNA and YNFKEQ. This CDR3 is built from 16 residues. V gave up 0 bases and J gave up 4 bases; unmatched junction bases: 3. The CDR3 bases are TGTGCCAGCAGCCAAGATTCGGGACAGGGGGCAGATACGCAGTATTTT. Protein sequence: CASSQDSGQGADTQYF.

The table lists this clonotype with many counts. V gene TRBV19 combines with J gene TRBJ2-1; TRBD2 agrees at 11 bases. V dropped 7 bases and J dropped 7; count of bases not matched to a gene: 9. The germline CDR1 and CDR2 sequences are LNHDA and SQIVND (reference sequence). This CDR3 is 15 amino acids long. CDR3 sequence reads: CASTTTSGGQNEQFF. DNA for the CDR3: TGTGCCAGTACCACCACTAGCGGGGGACAAAATGAGCAGTTCTTC. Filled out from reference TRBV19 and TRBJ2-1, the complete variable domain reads DGGITQSPKYLFRKEGQNVTLSCEQNLNHDAMYWYRQDPGQGLRLIYYSQIVNDFQKGDIAEGYSVSREKKESFPLTVTSAQKNPTAFYLCASTTTSGGQNEQFFGPGTRLTVL.

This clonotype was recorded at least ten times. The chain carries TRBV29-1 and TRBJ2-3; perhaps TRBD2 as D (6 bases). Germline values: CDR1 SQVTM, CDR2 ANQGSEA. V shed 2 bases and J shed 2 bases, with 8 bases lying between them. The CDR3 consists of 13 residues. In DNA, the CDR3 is TGCAGCGTTGAACTAGCGCCCACAGATACGCAGTATTTT. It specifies CSVELAPTDTQYF.

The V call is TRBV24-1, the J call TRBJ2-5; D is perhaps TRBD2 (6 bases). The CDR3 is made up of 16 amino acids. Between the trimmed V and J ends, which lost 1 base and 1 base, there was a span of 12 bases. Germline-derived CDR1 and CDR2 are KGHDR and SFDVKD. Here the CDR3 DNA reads TGTGCCACCAGTGATTTCGGAGCGGGCGCCCAAGAGACCCAGTACTTC. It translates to CATSDFGAGAQETQYF.

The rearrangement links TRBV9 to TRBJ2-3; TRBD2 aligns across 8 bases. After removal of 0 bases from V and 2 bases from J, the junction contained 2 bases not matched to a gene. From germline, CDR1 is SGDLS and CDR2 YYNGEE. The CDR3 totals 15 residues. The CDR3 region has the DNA TGTGCCAGCAGCGTAGTTAGCGGGGCCACAGATACGCAGTATTTT. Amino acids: CASSVVSGATDTQYF. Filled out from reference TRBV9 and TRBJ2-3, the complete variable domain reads DSGVTQTPKHLITATGQRVTLRCSPRSGDLSVYWYQQSLDQGLQFLIQYYNGEERAKGNILERFSAQQFPDLHSELNLSSLELGDSALYFCASSVVSGATDTQYFGPGTRLTVL.

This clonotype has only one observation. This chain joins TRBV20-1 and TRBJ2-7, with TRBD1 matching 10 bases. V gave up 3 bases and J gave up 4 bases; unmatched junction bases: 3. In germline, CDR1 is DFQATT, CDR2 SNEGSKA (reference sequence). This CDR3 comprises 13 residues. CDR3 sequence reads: CSASGTGEYEQYF. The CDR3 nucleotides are TGCAGTGCTAGTGGGACAGGGGAGTACGAGCAGTACTTC.

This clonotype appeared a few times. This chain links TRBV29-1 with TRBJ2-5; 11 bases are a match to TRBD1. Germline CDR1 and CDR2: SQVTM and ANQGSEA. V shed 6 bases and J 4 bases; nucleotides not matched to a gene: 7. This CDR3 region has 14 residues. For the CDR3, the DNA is TGCAGCGTGGAGGGGACAGGGGGTTCAGAGACCCAGTACTTC. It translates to CSVEGTGGSETQYF.

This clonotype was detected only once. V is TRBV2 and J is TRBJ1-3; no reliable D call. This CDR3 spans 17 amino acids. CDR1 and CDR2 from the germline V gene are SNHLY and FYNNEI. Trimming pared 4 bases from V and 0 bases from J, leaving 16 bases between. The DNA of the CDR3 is TGTGCCAGCAGTGCCCATGCACAGCCTTACTCTGGAAACACCATATATTTT. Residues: CASSAHAQPYSGNTIYF.

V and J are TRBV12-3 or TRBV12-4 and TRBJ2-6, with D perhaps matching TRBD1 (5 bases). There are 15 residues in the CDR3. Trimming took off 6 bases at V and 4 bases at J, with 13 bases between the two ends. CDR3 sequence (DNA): TGTGCCAGCAGCTCACCAGGGCGGGGGGCCAACGTCCTGACTTTC. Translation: CASSSPGRGANVLTF.

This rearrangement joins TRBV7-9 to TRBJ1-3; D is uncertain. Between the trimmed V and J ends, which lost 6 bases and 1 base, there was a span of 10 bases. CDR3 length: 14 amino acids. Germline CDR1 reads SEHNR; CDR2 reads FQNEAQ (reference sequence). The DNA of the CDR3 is TGTGCCAGCAGTGAGGGAAGATCTGGAAACACCATATATTTT. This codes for CASSEGRSGNTIYF.

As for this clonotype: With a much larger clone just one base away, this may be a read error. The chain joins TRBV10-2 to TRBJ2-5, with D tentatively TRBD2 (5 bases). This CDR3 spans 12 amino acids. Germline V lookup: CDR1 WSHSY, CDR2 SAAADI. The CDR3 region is CASSEYGETQCF. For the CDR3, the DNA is TGCGCCAGCAGTGAGTACGGGGAGACCCAGTGCTTC.

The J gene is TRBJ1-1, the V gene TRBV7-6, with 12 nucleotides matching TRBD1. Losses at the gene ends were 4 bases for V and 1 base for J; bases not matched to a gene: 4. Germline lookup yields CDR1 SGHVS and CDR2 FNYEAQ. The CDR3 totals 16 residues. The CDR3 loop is CASSSGQGAWNTEAFF. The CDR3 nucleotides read TGTGCCAGCAGCTCGGGACAGGGGGCTTGGAACACTGAAGCTTTCTTT.

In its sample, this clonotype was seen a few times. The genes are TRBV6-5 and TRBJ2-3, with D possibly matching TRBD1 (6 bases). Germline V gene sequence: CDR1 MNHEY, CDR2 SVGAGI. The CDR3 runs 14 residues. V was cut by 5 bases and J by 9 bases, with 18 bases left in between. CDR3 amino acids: CASSEAIDRTTQYF. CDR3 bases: TGTGCCAGCAGTGAAGCAATCGACAGGACGACGCAGTATTTT.

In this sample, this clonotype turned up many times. The CDR3 nucleotides are TGTGCCATCAGTGGGTCCTCTTGGGGACTAGCGGGAGACGGTTACTACTTC. Protein sequence: CAISGSSWGLAGDGYYF. The chain combines TRBV10-3 with TRBJ2-5; 14 bases map to TRBD2. The CDR3 has 17 residues. In germline, CDR1 is ENHRY, CDR2 SYGVKD. After removal of 4 bases from V and 14 bases from J, the junction contained 18 bases not matched to a gene.

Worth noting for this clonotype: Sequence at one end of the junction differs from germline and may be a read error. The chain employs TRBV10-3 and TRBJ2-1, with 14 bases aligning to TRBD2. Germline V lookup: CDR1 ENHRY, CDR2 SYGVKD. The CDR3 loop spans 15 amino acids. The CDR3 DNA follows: TGTACCATCAAGGGGACTAGCGGGAGAGTGGGTGAGCAGTTCTTT. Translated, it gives CTIKGTSGRVGEQFF.

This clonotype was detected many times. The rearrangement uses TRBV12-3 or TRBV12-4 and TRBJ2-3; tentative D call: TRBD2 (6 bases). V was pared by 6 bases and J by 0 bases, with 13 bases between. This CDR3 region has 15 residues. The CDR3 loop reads CASSLLSGSTDTQYF. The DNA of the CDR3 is TGTGCCAGCAGCCTTCTTAGCGGAAGCACAGATACGCAGTATTTT.

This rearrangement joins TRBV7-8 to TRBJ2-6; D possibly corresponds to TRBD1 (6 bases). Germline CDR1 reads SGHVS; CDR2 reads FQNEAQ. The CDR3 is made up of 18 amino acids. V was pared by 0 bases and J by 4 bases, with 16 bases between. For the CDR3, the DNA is TGTGCCAGCAGCTTAGCCCCGATTAGACAGGCCGGGGCCAACGTCCTGACTTTC. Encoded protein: CASSLAPIRQAGANVLTF.

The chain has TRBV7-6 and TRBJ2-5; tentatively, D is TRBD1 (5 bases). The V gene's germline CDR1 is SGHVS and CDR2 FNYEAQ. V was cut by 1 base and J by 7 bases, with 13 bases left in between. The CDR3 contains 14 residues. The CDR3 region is CASSLEGARVTQYF. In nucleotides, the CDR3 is TGTGCCAGCAGCTTAGAAGGGGCTCGAGTGACCCAGTACTTC.

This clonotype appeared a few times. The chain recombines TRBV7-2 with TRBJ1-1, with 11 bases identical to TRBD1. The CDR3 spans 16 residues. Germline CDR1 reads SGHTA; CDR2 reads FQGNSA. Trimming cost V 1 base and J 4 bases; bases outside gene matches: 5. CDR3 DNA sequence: TGTGCCAGCAGCTTAGGGGACAGGGGGATCTTCACTGAAGCTTTCTTT. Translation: CASSLGDRGIFTEAFF.

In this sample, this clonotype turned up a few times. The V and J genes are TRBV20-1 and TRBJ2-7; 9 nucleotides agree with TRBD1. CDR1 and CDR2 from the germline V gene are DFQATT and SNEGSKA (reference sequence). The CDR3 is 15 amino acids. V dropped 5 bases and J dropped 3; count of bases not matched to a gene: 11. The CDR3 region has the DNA TGCAGTGCTCCTCCGTCGGGACAGGGTCGCTACGAGCAGTACTTC. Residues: CSAPPSGQGRYEQYF.

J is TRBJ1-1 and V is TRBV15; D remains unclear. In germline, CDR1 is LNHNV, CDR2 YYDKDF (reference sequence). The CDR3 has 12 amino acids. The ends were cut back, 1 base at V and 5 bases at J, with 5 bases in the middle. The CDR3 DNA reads TGTGCCACCAGCAGAGTGCGAACTGAAGCTTTCTTT. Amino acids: CATSRVRTEAFF.

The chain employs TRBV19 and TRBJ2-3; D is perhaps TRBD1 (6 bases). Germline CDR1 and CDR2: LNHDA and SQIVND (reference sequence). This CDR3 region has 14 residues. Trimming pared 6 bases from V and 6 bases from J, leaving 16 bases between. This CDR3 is CASRATTGRDTQYF. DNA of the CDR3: TGTGCCAGTAGGGCCACGACAGGTCGGGATACGCAGTATTTT.

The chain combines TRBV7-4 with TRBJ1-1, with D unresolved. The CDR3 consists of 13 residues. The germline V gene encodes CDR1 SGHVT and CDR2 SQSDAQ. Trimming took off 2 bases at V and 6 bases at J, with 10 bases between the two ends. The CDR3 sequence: CASSLLPEAEAFF. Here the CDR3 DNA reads TGTGCCAGCAGCTTATTACCGGAGGCTGAAGCTTTCTTT.

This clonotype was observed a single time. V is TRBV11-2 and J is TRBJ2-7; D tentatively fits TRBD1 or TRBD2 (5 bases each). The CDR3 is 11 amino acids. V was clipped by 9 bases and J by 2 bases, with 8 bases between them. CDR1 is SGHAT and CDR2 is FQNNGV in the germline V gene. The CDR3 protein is CASMGAYEQYF. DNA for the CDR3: TGTGCCAGTATGGGGGCCTACGAGCAGTACTTC.

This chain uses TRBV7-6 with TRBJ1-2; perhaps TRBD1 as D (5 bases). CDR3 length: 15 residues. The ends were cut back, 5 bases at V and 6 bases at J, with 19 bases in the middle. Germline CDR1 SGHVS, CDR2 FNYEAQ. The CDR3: CASSAIDGGPHGYTF. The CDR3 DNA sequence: TGTGCCAGCAGCGCAATTGACGGGGGACCACATGGCTACACCTTC.

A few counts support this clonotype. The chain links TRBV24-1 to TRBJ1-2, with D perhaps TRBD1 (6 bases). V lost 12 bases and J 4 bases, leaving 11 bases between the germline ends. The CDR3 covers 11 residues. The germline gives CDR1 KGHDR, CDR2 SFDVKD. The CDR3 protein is CAAAGVYGYTF. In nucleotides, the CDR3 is TGTGCCGCGGCAGGGGTCTATGGCTACACCTTC.

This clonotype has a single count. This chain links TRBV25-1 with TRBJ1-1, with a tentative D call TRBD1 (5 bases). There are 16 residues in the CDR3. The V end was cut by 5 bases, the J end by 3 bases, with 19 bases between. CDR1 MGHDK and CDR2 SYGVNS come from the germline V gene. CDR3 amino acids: CASSKIREGVDTEAFF. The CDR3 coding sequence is TGTGCCAGCAGTAAAATCAGGGAAGGGGTAGACACTGAAGCTTTCTTT.